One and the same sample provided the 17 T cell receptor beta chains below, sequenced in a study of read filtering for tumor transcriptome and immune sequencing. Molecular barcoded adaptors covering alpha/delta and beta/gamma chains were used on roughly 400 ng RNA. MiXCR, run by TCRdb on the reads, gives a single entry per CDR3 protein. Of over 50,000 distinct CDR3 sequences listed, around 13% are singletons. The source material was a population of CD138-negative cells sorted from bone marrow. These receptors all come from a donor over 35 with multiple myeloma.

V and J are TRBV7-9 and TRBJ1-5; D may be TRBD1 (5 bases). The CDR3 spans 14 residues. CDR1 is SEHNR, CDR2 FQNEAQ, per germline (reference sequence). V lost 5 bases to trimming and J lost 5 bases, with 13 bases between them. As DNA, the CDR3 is TGTGCCAGCAGCGTAGGGACGTACGATCAGCCCCAGCATTTT. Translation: CASSVGTYDQPQHF.

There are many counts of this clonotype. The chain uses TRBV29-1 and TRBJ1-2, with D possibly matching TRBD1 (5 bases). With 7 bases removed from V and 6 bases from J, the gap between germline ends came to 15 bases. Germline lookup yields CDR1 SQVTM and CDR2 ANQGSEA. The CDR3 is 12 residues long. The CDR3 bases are TGCAGCGGGGGACTGAGGGCTGATGGCTACACCTTC. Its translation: CSGGLRADGYTF.

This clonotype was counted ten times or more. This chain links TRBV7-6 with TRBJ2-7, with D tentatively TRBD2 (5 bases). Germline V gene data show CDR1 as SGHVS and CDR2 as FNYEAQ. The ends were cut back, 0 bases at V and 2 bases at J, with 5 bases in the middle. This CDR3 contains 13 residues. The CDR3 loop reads CASSLAGAYEQYF. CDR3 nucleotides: TGTGCCAGCAGCTTAGCGGGAGCCTACGAGCAGTACTTC.

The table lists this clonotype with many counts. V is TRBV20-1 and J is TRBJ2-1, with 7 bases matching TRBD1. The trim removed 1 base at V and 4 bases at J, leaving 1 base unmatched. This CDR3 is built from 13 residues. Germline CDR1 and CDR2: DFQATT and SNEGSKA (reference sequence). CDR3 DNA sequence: TGCAGTGCTAGAGGCAGGGGGTACAATGAGCAGTTCTTC. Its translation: CSARGRGYNEQFF.

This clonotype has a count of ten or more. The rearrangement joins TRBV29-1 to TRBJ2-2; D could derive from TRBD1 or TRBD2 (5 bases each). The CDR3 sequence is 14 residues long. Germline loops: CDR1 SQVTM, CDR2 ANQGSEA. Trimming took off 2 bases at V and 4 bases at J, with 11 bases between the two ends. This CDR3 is CSVEPGAGTGELFF. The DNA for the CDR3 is TGCAGCGTTGAACCTGGGGCGGGCACCGGGGAGCTGTTTTTT.

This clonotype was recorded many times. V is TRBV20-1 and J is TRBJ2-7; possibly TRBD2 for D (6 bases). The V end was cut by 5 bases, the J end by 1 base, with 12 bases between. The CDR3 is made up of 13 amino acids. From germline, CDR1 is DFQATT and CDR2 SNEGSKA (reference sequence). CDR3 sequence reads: CSAPLAGSYEQYF. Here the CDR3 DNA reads TGCAGTGCTCCCCTCGCGGGGTCCTACGAGCAGTACTTC.

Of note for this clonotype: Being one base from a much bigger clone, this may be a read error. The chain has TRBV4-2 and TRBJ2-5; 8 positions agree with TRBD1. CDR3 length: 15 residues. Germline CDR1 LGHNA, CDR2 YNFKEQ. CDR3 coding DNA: TGTGCCAGCAGCTTGTTCAACAGGGGGTTGGAGACCCCGTACTTC. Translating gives CASSLFNRGLETPYF.

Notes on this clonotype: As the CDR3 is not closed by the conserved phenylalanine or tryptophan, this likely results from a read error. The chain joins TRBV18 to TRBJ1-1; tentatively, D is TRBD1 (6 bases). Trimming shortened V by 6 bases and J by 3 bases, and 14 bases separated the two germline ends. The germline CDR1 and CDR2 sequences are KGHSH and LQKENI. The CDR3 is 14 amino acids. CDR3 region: CASSTWPGDTEAFS. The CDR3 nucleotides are TGTGCCAGCTCCACTTGGCCAGGGGACACTGAAGCTTTCTCT.

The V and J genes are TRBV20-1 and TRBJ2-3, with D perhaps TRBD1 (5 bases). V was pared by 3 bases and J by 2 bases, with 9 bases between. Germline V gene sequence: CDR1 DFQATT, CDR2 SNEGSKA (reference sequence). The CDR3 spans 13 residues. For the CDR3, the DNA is TGCAGTGCTAGCGACAGATCCACAGATACGCAGTATTTT. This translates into CSASDRSTDTQYF.

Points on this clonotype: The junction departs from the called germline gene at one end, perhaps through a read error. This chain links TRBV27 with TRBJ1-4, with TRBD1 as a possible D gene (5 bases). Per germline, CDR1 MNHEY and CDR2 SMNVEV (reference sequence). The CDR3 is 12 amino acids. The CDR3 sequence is CASRGLDEKRFF. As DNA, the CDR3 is TGTGCCAGCAGGGGGCTGGATGAAAAACGGTTTTTT. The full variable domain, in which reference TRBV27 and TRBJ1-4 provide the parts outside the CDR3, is EAQVTQNPRYLITVTGKKLTVTCSQNMNHEYMSWYRQDPGLGLRQIYYSMNVEVTDKGDVPEGYKVSRKEKRNFPLILESPSPNQTSLYFCASRGLDEKRFFGSGTQLSVL.

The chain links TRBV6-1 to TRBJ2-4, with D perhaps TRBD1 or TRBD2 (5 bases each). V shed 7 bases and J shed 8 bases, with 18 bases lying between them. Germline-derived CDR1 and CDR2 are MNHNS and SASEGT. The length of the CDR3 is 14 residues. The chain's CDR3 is CASKPGPQLDIQYF. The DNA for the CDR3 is TGTGCCAGCAAGCCGGGACCTCAGTTGGACATTCAGTACTTC.

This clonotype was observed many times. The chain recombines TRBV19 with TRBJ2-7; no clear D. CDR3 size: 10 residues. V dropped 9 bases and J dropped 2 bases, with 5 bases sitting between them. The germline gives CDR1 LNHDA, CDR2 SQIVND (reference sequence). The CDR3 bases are TGTGCCAGGAAACCCTACGAGCAGTACTTC. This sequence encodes CARKPYEQYF.

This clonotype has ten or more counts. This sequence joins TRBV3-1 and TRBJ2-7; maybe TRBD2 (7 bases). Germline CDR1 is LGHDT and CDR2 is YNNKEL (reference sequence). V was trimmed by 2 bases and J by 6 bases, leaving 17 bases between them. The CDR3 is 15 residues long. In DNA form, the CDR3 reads TGTGCCAGCAGCCAACGGGGGGCGCCGGGGGTCGAGCAGTACTTC. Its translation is CASSQRGAPGVEQYF.

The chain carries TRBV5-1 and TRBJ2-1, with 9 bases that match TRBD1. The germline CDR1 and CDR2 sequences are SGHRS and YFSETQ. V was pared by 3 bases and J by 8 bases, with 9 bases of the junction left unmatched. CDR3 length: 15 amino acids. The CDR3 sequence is CASSSGTGSSDEQFF. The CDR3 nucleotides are TGCGCCAGCAGCTCCGGGACAGGGTCATCGGATGAGCAGTTCTTC. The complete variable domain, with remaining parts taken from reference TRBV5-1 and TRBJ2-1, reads KAGVTQTPRYLIKTRGQQVTLSCSPISGHRSVSWYQQTPGQGLQFLFEYFSETQRNKGNFPGRFSGRQFSNSRSEMNVSTLELGDSALYLCASSSGTGSSDEQFFGPGTRLTVL.

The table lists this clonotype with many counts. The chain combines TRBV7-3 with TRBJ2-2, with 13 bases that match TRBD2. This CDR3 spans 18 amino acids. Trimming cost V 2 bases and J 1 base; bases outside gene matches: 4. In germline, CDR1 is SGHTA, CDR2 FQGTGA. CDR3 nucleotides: TGTGCCAGCAGCTTAGGGACTAGCGGGGTCCAGAACACCGGGGAGCTGTTTTTT. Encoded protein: CASSLGTSGVQNTGELFF.

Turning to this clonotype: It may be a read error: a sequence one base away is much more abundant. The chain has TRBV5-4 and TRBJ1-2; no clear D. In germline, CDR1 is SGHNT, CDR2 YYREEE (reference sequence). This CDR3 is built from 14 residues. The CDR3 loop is CVSSAPLTNYGYTF. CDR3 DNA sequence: TGTGTCAGCAGCGCCCCGTTAACTAACTATGGCTACACCTTC.

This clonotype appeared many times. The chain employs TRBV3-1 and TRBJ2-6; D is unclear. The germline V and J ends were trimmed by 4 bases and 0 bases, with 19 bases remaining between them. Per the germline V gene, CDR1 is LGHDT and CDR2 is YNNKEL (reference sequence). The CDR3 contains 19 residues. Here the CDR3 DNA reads TGTGCCAGCAGCCCTAAAGAGACCTCCTTGATCTCTGGGGCCAACGTCCTGACTTTC. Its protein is CASSPKETSLISGANVLTF.